Sequencing of this T cell receptor (beta chain) was carried out in a study of CXCR3-negative and CXCR3-positive naive CD8 T cells. Among CD8+ T cells, naive ones were CD45RO-CCR7+CD27+CD95-. Whole-study findings and limits: Sequencing showed both naive subsets with comparably high diversity, and memory CD8+ cells much lower. Partly lower CXCR3 expression followed cryopreservation, and most assays relied on fresh PBMCs. For CXCR3-positive naive cells, TRB CDR3s were more hydrophobic than those of CXCR3-negative naive cells.

To note about this clonotype: Its antigen is undetermined.

Researchers prepared the TRB cDNA libraries using 5' RACE with UMI labels. TCRdb reprocessed the 5' RACE reads and stores each CDR3 protein as one record, lacking DNA. The sample data list 110,000 or so distinct CDR3 sequences. This TCR derives from a human donor in good health. Some clones in this sample may be carry-over from other donors' samples. Input material: naive CXCR3+ CD8+ T cells from blood. The subset: CD45RO-CCR7+CD27+CD95- naive CD8+ T cells expressing CXCR3 (TNR3+).

The CDR3 spells CASTPPRQGLSYEQYF. The V call is TRBV6-2 or TRBV6-3, the J call TRBJ2-7; absent DNA, TCRdb's TRBD2 call cannot be checked. The CDR3 has 16 residues. CDR1 is MNHEY, CDR2 SVGEGT, per germline.